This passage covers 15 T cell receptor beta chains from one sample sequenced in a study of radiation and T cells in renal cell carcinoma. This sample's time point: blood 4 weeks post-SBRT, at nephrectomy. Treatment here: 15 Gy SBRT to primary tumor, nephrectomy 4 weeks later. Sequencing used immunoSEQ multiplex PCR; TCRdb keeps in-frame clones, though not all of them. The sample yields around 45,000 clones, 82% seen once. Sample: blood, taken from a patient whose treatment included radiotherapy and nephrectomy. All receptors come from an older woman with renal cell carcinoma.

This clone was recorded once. CDR3: CASSDGGRAPNEQFF. The CDR3, as DNA: TGCGCCAGCAGTGATGGCGGGAGGGCCCCTAATGAGCAGTTCTTC. This chain connects TRBV10-2 to TRBJ2-1; 9 nucleotides agree with TRBD2. Per the germline V gene, CDR1 is WSHSY and CDR2 is SAAADI. V lost 3 bases and J lost 7; bases outside the gene matches: 7. The CDR3 totals 15 residues.

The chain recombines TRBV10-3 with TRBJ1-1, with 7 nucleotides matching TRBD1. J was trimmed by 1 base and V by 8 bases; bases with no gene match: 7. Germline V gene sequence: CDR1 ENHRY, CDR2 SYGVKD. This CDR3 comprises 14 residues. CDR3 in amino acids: CAIRTGEPNTEAFF. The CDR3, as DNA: TGTGCCATCCGAACAGGGGAACCGAACACTGAAGCTTTCTTT.

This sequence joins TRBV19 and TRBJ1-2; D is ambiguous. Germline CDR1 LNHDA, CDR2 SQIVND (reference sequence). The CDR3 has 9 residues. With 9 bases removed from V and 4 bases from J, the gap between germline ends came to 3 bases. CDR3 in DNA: TGTGCCAGGCTCTATGGCTACACCTTC. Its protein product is CARLYGYTF. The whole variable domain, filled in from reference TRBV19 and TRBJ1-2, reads DGGITQSPKYLFRKEGQNVTLSCEQNLNHDAMYWYRQDPGQGLRLIYYSQIVNDFQKGDIAEGYSVSREKKESFPLTVTSAQKNPTAFYLCARLYGYTFGSGTRLTVV.

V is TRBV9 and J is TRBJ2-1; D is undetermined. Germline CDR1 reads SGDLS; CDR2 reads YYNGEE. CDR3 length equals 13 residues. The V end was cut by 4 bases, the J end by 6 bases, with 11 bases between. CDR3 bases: TGTGCCAGCAGCTTCGGGCCTGCCAATGAGCAGTTCTTC. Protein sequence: CASSFGPANEQFF.

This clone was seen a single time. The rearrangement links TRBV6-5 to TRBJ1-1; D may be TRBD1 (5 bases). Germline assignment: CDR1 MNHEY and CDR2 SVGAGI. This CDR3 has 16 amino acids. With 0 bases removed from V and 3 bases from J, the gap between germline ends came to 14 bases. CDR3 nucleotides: TGTGCCAGCAGTTACTCGGCCGGAGGGGTCGACACTGAAGCTTTCTTT. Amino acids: CASSYSAGGVDTEAFF.

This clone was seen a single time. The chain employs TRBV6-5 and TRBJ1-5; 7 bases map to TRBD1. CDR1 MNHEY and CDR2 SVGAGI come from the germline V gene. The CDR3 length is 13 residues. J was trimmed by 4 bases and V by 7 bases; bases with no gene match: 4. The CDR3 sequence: CASTTGMNQPQHF. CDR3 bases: TGTGCCAGCACGACAGGGATGAATCAGCCCCAGCATTTT.

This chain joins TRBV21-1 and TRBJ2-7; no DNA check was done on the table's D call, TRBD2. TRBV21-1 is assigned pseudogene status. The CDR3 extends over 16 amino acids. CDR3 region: CASSKPPLAGPSEQYF. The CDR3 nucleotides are TGTGCCAGCAGCAAACCCCCACTAGCGGGGCCAAGTGAGCAGTACTTC.

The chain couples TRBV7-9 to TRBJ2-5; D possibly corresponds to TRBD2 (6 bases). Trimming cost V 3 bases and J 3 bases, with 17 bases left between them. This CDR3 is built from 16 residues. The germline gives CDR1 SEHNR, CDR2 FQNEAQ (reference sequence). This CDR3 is CASSLIQEGGEETQYF. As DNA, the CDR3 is TGTGCCAGCAGCTTGATACAGGAAGGAGGGGAAGAGACCCAGTACTTC.

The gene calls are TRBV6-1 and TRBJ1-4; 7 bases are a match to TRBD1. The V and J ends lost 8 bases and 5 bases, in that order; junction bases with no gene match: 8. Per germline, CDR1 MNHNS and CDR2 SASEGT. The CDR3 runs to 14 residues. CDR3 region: CASFEGQLNEKLFF. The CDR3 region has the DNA TGTGCCAGCTTCGAGGGACAGCTGAATGAAAAACTGTTTTTT.

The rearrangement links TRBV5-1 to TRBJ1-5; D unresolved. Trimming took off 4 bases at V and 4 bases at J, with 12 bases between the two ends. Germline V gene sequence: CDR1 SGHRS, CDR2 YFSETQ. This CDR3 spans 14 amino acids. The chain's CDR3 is CASSQVPGNQPQHF. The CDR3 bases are TGCGCCAGCAGCCAGGTCCCGGGAAATCAGCCCCAGCATTTT.

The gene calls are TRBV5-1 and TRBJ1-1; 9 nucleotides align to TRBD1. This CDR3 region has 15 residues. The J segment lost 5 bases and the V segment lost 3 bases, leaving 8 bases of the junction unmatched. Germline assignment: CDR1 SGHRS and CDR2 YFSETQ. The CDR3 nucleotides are TGCGCCAGCAGCTCGGGACAGGGAGGGAGGACTGAAGCTTTCTTT. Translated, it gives CASSSGQGGRTEAFF.

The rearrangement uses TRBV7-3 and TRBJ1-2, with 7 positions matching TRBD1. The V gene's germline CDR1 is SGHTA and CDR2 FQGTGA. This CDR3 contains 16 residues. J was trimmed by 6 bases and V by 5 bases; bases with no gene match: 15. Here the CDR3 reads CASSRQQTGNKDGYTF. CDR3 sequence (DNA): TGTGCCAGCAGCCGACAACAGACAGGGAATAAAGATGGCTACACCTTC.

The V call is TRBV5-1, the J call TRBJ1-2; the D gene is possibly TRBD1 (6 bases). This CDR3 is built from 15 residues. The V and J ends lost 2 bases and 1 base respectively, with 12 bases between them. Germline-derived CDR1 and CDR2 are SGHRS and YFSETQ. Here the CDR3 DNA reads TGCGCCAGCAGCTTATTTATGGACAGTAACTATGGCTACACCTTC. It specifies CASSLFMDSNYGYTF.

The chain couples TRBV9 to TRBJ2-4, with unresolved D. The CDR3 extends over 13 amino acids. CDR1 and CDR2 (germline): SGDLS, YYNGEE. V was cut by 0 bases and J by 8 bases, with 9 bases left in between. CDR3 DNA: TGTGCCAGCAGCGTAGGGAGCGAGTACATTCAGTACTTC. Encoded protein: CASSVGSEYIQYF. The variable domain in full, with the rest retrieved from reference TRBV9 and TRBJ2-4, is DSGVTQTPKHLITATGQRVTLRCSPRSGDLSVYWYQQSLDQGLQFLIQYYNGEERAKGNILERFSAQQFPDLHSELNLSSLELGDSALYFCASSVGSEYIQYFGAGTRLSVL.

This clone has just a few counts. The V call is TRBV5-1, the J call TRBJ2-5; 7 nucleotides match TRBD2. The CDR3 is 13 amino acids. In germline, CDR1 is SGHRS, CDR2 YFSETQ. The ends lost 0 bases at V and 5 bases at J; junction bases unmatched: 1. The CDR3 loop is CASSLGSGETQYF. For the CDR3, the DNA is TGCGCCAGCAGCTTGGGTAGCGGGGAGACCCAGTACTTC.